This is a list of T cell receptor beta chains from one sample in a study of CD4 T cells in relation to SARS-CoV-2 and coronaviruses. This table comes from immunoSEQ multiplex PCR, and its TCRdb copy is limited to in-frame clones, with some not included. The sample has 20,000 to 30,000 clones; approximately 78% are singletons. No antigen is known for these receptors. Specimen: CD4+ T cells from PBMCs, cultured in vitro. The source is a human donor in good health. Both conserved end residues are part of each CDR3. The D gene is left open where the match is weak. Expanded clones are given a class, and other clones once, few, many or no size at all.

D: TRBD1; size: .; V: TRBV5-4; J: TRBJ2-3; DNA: TGTGCCAGCAGCCGGGACAGGGGGTTAGGAGATACGCAGTATTTT; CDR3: CASSRDRGLGDTQYF
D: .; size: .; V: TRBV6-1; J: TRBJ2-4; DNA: TGTGCCAGCAGTAGAGGGCCCGGATACATTCAGTACTTC; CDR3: CASSRGPGYIQYF
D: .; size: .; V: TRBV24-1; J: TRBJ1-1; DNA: TGTGCCACCAGCGGGAGAACCGGGGTGAACACTGAAGCTTTCTTT; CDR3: CATSGRTGVNTEAFF
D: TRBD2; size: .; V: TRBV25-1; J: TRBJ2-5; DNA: TGTGCCAGCAGTCCCCTAGCGGGAGGACGAGAGACCCAGTACTTC; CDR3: CASSPLAGGRETQYF
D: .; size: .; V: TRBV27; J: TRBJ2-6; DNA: TGTGCCAGCAGTTTATCAGCTAGCTCTGGGGCCAACGTCCTGACTTTC; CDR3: CASSLSASSGANVLTF
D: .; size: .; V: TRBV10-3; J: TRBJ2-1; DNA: TGTGCCATAAAAACAGGGAGCGGGGACAATGAGCAGTTCTTC; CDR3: CAIKTGSGDNEQFF
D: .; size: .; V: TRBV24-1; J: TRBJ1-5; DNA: TGTGCCACCAGTGACTCAACAAAGGGCCAGCCCCAGCATTTT; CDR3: CATSDSTKGQPQHF
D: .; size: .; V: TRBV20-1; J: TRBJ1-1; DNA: TGCAGTGCTACAGGGGAAGCTTTCTTT; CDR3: CSATGEAFF
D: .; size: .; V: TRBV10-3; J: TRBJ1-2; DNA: TGTGCCATCAGTGTCGGGGGGAACTATGGCTACACCTTC; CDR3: CAISVGGNYGYTF
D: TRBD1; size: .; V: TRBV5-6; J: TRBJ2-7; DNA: TGTGCCAGCAGCTTAGGGGACAGGGGTTACGAGCAGTACTTC; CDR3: CASSLGDRGYEQYF
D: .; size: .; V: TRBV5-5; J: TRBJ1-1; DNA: TGTGCCAGCAGCTTGGACAGTATGAACACTGAAGCTTTCTTT; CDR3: CASSLDSMNTEAFF
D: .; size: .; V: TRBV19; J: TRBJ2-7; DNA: TGTGCCAGAAGGACCGGGCTCGGAAGGGGCCGAAGCTCCTACGAGCAGTACTTC; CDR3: CARRTGLGRGRSSYEQYF
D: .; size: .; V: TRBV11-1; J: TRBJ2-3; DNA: TGTGCCAGCAGCAGAGACAGCACAGATACGCAGTATTTT; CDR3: CASSRDSTDTQYF
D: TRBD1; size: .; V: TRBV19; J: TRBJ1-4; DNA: TGTGCCAGTAGCCAACCGGGACAGGGTCTCAATGAAAAACTGTTTTTT; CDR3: CASSQPGQGLNEKLFF
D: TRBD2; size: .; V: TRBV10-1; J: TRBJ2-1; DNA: TGCGCCAGCCCTAAGCTAGCGGGAGGGCAGGGTATATACAATGAGCAGTTCTTC; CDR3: CASPKLAGGQGIYNEQFF
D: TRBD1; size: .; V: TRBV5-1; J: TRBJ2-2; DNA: TGCGCCAGCAGCCCAGGGTTAGGGGGCCCCGGGGAGCTGTTTTTT; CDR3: CASSPGLGGPGELFF
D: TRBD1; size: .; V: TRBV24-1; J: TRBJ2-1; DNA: TGTGCCACCAGTTTCGGGGGACAGGACAATGAGCAGTTCTTC; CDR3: CATSFGGQDNEQFF
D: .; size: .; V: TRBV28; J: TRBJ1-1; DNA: TGTGCCAGCAGTCCCCGGTTGGCAATGAACTTGTGGACTGAAGCTTTCTTT; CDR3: CASSPRLAMNLWTEAFF
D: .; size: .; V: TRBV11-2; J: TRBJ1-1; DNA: TGTGCCAGCAGCTTAGTCAGGGGTATAGGAGCTTTCTTT; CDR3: CASSLVRGIGAFF
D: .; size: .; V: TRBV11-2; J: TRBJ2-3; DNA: TGTGCCAGCAGCTTTAACGGACACGACACAGATACGCAGTATTTT; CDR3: CASSFNGHDTDTQYF
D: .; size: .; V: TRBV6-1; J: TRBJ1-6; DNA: TGTGCCAGCAGTGACACCGGGGCCTATTCACCCCTCCACTTT; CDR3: CASSDTGAYSPLHF
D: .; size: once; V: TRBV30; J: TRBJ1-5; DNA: TGTGCCTGGAGTACCCCCACGGGGCCCCAGCATTTT; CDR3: CAWSTPTGPQHF
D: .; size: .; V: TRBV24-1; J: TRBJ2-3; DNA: TGTGCCACCAGTGATGCTACTACAGCAATCACAGATACGCAGTATTTT; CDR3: CATSDATTAITDTQYF
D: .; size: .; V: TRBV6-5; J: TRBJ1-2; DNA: TGTGCCAGCACCGAGGGCCAGGGTTACTATGGCTACACCTTC; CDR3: CASTEGQGYYGYTF
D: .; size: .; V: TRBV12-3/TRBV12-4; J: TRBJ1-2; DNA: TGTGCCAGCACCCAAACCAGCGCGGGCTACACCTTC; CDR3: CASTQTSAGYTF
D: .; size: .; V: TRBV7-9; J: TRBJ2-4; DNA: TGTGCCAGCAGCGTCCCCGGGATCCCCAAAAACATTCAGTACTTC; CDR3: CASSVPGIPKNIQYF
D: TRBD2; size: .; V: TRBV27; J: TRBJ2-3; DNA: TGTGCCAGCAGTTTGGTTAGCGGGAGCCCAGATACGCAGTATTTT; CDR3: CASSLVSGSPDTQYF
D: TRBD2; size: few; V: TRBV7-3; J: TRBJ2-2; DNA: TGTGCCAGCAGCTTCTATAGCGGGACTAACACCGGGGAGCTGTTTTTT; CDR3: CASSFYSGTNTGELFF
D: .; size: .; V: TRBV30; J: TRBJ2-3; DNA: TGTGCCTGGAGTGCACGAGGAGATACGCAGTATTTT; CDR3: CAWSARGDTQYF
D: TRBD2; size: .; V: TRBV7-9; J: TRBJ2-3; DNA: TGTGCCAGCAGCTTAGCGTTTCTAGCGGGAGAGGGGAAAGATACGCAGTATTTT; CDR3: CASSLAFLAGEGKDTQYF
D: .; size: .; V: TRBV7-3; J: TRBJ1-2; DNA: TGTGCCAGCGGCTCCCAGGCTAACTATGGCTACACCTTC; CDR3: CASGSQANYGYTF
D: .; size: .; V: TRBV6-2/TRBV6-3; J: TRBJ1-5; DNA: TGTGCCAGCAGTTACGGGGGCAATCAGCCCCAGCATTTT; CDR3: CASSYGGNQPQHF
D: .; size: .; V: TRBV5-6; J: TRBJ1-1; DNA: TGTGCCAGCAGCTTGGGAGGGTTGGGTGGCACTGAAGCTTTCTTT; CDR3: CASSLGGLGGTEAFF
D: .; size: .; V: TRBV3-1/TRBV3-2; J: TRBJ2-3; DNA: TGTGCCAGCAGCCAAGATAAAGGGGTATATGGAGATACGCAGTATTTT; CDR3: CASSQDKGVYGDTQYF
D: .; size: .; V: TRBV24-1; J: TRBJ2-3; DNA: TGTGCCACCGGATTAGGGACGGGATCCACAGATACGCAGTATTTT; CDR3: CATGLGTGSTDTQYF
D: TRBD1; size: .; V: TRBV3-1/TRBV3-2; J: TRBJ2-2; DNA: TGTGCCAGCAGCCAAGCCGGGACAGGGGGAACCGGGGAGCTGTTTTTT; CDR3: CASSQAGTGGTGELFF
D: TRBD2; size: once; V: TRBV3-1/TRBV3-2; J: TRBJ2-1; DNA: TGTGCCAGCAGCCAGGACGGGACTAGCGGGGCAACCTACAATGAGCAGTTCTTC; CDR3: CASSQDGTSGATYNEQFF
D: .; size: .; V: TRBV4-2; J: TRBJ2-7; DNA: TGTGCCAGCAGCCTCCTTGGGCCGAGCTCCTACGAGCAGTACTTC; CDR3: CASSLLGPSSYEQYF
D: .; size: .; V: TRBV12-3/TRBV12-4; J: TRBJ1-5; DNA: TGTGCCAGCAGTTTAGGGTCTCCTCGGCCCCAGCATTTT; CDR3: CASSLGSPRPQHF
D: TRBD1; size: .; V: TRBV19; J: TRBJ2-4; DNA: TGTGCCAGTAATGACAGGGATTTTGGGGACATTCAGTACTTC; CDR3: CASNDRDFGDIQYF
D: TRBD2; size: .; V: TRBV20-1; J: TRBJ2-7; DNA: TGCAGTGCTAGTATTACGCTAGCGGGGGTCTACGAGCAGTACTTC; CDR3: CSASITLAGVYEQYF
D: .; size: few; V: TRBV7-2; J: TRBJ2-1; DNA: TGTGCCAGCAGCCAGGGGGGACTCCTTAACAATGAGCAGTTCTTC; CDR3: CASSQGGLLNNEQFF
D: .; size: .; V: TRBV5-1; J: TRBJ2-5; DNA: TGCGCCAGCAGCCCGCGGACCATACAAGAGACCCAGTACTTC; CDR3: CASSPRTIQETQYF
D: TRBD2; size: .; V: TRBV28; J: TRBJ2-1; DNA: TGTGCCAGCAGTTCTAGCGGGAGGAACTACAATGAGCAGTTCTTC; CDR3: CASSSSGRNYNEQFF
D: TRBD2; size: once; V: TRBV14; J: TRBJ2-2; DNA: TGTGCCAGCAGCCAAGATCTGGGTATAGCGGGAGCTGGGGAGCTGTTTTTT; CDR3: CASSQDLGIAGAGELFF
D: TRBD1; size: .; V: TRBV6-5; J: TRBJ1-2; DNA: TGTGCCAGCAGTTTGTACGGGACAGGCTATGGCTACACCTTC; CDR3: CASSLYGTGYGYTF
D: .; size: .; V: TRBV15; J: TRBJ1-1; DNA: TGTGCCACCAGCAGAGATGGTCTAAACACTGAAGCTTTCTTT; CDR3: CATSRDGLNTEAFF
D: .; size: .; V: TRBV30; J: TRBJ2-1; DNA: TGTGCCTGGAGTCAAGCGGACAATGAGCAGTTCTTC; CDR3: CAWSQADNEQFF